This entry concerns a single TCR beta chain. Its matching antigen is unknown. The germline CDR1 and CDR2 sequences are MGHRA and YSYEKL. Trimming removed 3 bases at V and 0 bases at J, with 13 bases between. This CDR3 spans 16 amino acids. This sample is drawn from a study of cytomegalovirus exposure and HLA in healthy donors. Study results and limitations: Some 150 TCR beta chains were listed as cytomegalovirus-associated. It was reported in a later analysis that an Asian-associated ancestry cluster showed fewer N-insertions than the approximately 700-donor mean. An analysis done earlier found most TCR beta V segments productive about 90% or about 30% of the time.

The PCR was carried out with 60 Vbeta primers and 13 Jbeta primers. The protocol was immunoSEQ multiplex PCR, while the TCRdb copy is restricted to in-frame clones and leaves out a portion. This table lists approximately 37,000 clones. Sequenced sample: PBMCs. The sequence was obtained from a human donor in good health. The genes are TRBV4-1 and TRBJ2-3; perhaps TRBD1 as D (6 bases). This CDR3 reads CASSQTGLSSTDTQYF. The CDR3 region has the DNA TGCGCCAGCAGCCAGACAGGCTTATCTAGCACAGATACGCAGTATTTT.